What follows are 20 T cell receptor beta chains derived from one specimen sequenced in a study of T cells after yellow fever vaccination. TCRdb ran MiXCR on the 5' RACE reads and lists one entry per CDR3 protein. The top ten clones hold roughly an eighth of a sample with roughly 500,000 distinct CDR3 sequences, 19% of them seen once. This material consisted of PBMCs, taken 15 days after the yellow fever booster vaccination. All receptors derive from a man under 40 who received the YFV17D yellow fever vaccine.

This clonotype was counted a few times. This chain connects TRBV5-1 to TRBJ2-5, with D perhaps matching TRBD1 or TRBD2 (6 bases each). V was shortened by 4 bases and J by 5 bases, with 18 bases between the two germline ends. Germline CDR1 and CDR2: SGHRS and YFSETQ. There are 15 residues in the CDR3. CDR3 bases: TGCGCCAGCAGCGCGGCACAGGGTGGAGGGGAGACCCAGTACTTC. It yields the protein CASSAAQGGGETQYF.

The chain links TRBV19 to TRBJ1-5; D is uncertain. V was clipped by 2 bases and J by 6 bases, with 5 bases between them. The CDR3 spans 12 residues. CDR1 LNHDA and CDR2 SQIVND come from the germline V gene (reference sequence). DNA of the CDR3: TGTGCCAGTAGTATATCTCGTCAGCCCCAGCATTTT. Translating gives CASSISRQPQHF.

This sequence joins TRBV13 and TRBJ2-1; possibly TRBD1 for D (5 bases). Germline loops: CDR1 PRHDT, CDR2 FYEKMQ (reference sequence). Between the trimmed V and J ends, which lost 2 bases and 7 bases, there was a span of 24 bases. CDR3 length: 18 amino acids. The CDR3 loop is CASSLIQRSVGRVNEQFF. The CDR3 DNA sequence: TGTGCCAGCAGCTTAATTCAGAGGTCAGTTGGCAGGGTGAATGAGCAGTTCTTC.

This clonotype was seen a handful of times. This chain joins TRBV5-1 and TRBJ2-2, with D possibly TRBD1 on 6 matching bases. This CDR3 has 20 amino acids. Per the germline V gene, CDR1 is SGHRS and CDR2 is YFSETQ. V was shortened by 2 bases and J by 0 bases, with 23 bases between the two germline ends. The CDR3 loop reads CASSFRGTIPSGANTGELFF. The CDR3 DNA sequence: TGCGCCAGCAGCTTCAGAGGGACAATCCCTTCTGGCGCGAACACCGGGGAGCTGTTTTTT.

The V and J genes are TRBV20-1 and TRBJ2-6; D unclear. The V end lost 1 base, the J end lost 2 bases, and 6 bases lay between the germline ends. The CDR3 covers 14 residues. Germline CDR1 and CDR2: DFQATT and SNEGSKA (reference sequence). CDR3: CSARGGAGANVLTF. The CDR3 bases are TGCAGTGCTAGAGGGGGTGCTGGGGCCAACGTCCTGACTTTC.

This clonotype has more than one count but fewer than ten. The CDR3 DNA reads TGCGCCAGCAGCCAAGATGGGCGCGGGCCCACCGGGGAGCTGTTTTTT. Protein product: CASSQDGRGPTGELFF. The gene calls are TRBV4-3 and TRBJ2-2, with a tentative D call TRBD2 (5 bases). This CDR3 has 16 amino acids. The germline gives CDR1 LGHNA, CDR2 YSLEER. The V and J ends lost 0 bases and 4 bases respectively, with 12 bases between them.

This chain connects TRBV28 to TRBJ2-7; D remains ambiguous. Germline V gene data show CDR1 as MDHEN and CDR2 as SYDVKM. CDR3 size: 12 residues. V dropped 6 bases and J dropped 4 bases, with 10 bases sitting between them. CDR3 nucleotide sequence: TGTGCCAGCAGAAAGACCGTTTACGAGCAGTACTTC. Its translation: CASRKTVYEQYF.

The DNA of the CDR3 is TGTGCCAGCAGCCTTCGGGGGTCGGGGGTGAACACTGAAGCTTTCTTT. Amino acids: CASSLRGSGVNTEAFF. The chain employs TRBV7-2 and TRBJ1-1, with D possibly being TRBD1 (5 bases). Per germline, CDR1 SGHTA and CDR2 FQGNSA. Trimming took 5 bases from V and 0 from J, leaving 16 bases between them. The CDR3 length is 16 residues.

This clonotype has only a few counts. The chain employs TRBV27 and TRBJ2-1; no firm D call. The CDR3 consists of 11 residues. Germline CDR1 and CDR2: MNHEY and SMNVEV (reference sequence). V lost 7 bases to trimming and J lost 9 bases, with 10 bases between them. DNA for the CDR3: TGTGCCAGCATTGGAGCAACTGAGCAGTTCTTC. It codes for CASIGATEQFF.

This chain links TRBV20-1 with TRBJ2-7, with a weak D call TRBD2 (5 bases). Germline lookup yields CDR1 DFQATT and CDR2 SNEGSKA (reference sequence). CDR3 length equals 12 residues. The V gene lost 6 bases and the J gene lost 4 bases, with 13 bases spanning the gap. The CDR3 loop is CSARTDFYEQYF. In DNA form, the CDR3 reads TGCAGTGCAAGGACGGACTTTTACGAGCAGTACTTC.

This clonotype occurred a few times. The chain joins TRBV5-1 to TRBJ1-1; TRBD1 might be the D (6 bases). The CDR3 is 17 amino acids. V lost 2 bases and J 0 bases, leaving 17 bases between the germline ends. The V gene's germline CDR1 is SGHRS and CDR2 YFSETQ. The CDR3 spells CASSFGGALTMNTEAFF. The CDR3 bases are TGCGCCAGCAGCTTTGGGGGGGCCTTGACTATGAACACTGAAGCTTTCTTT.

This clonotype has only a few counts. The V gene is TRBV20-1, the J gene TRBJ2-7; tentatively, D is TRBD2 (6 bases). CDR3 size: 12 residues. The germline V gene encodes CDR1 DFQATT and CDR2 SNEGSKA (reference sequence). V shed 2 bases and J shed 3 bases, with 8 bases lying between them. Written as DNA, the CDR3 is TGCAGTGCTAGACCGGGAGTCTACGAGCAGTACTTC. Translating it yields CSARPGVYEQYF.

V usage is TRBV5-1 and J usage is TRBJ2-7, with D uncertain. V was shortened by 1 base and J by 2 bases, with 7 bases between the two germline ends. Germline V gives CDR1 SGHRS, CDR2 YFSETQ. This CDR3 contains 13 residues. The CDR3 nucleotides are TGCGCCAGCAGCTTGAGTACAGCCTACGAGCAGTACTTC. It codes for CASSLSTAYEQYF.

This clonotype was seen a handful of times. This chain links TRBV5-1 with TRBJ2-5; perhaps TRBD2 as D (6 bases). The length of the CDR3 is 15 residues. V lost 1 base to trimming and J lost 4 bases, with 14 bases between them. Germline CDR1 SGHRS, CDR2 YFSETQ. The chain's CDR3 is CASSLRGISIETQYF. In DNA, the CDR3 is TGCGCCAGCAGCTTGCGCGGGATTTCGATAGAGACCCAGTACTTC.

This chain connects TRBV7-2 to TRBJ2-7; 7 bases are a match to TRBD1. This CDR3 region has 15 residues. J lost 4 bases, V lost 6 bases, and 12 bases had no gene match. Germline-derived CDR1 and CDR2 are SGHTA and FQGNSA. CDR3 sequence: CASSRDRGIGYEQYF. The CDR3 bases are TGTGCCAGCAGTCGGGACAGAGGGATTGGGTACGAGCAGTACTTC.

The rearrangement uses TRBV5-1 and TRBJ2-7, with D perhaps matching TRBD2 (6 bases). Germline CDR1 is SGHRS and CDR2 is YFSETQ. V lost 4 bases, J lost 0 bases, and 14 bases lay in between. This CDR3 contains 15 residues. The CDR3 region is CASSPGVGSSYEQYF. DNA for the CDR3: TGCGCCAGCAGCCCGGGGGTGGGGAGCTCCTACGAGCAGTACTTC.

This clonotype was counted only a few times. The chain has TRBV20-1 and TRBJ1-6, with TRBD1 identical over 9 bases. Trimming removed 0 bases from V and 9 bases from J; junction bases left unmatched: 9. From germline, CDR1 is DFQATT and CDR2 SNEGSKA (reference sequence). The CDR3 consists of 16 residues. The CDR3 sequence: CSARDRPGTGISPLHF. Here the CDR3 DNA reads TGCAGTGCTAGAGATAGACCGGGGACAGGGATTTCACCCCTCCACTTT.

In its sample, this clonotype was seen once. The chain joins TRBV7-2 to TRBJ1-1, with D uncertain. The V and J ends lost 5 bases and 7 bases respectively, with 20 bases between them. Germline values: CDR1 SGHTA, CDR2 FQGNSA. This CDR3 region has 15 residues. CDR3 nucleotides: TGTGCCAGCAGCCAGCCTTTGGAGGGATTCAGTGAAGCTTTCTTT. Its protein is CASSQPLEGFSEAFF.

The CDR3 is CASSSDRFTQYF. The DNA for the CDR3 is TGTGCCAGCAGCTCCGACAGGTTTACTCAGTACTTC. The chain has TRBV7-2 and TRBJ2-4; maybe TRBD1 (6 bases). V dropped 4 bases and J dropped 12 bases, with 13 bases sitting between them. CDR3 size: 12 residues. Germline V gives CDR1 SGHTA, CDR2 FQGNSA.

The chain has TRBV9 and TRBJ1-1; no clear D gene. V gave up 5 bases and J gave up 7 bases, with 15 bases separating them. Germline V CDR1 and CDR2: SGDLS, YYNGEE. The CDR3 is 13 amino acids. The CDR3 spells CASRHLSLDEAFF. The DNA for the CDR3 is TGTGCCAGCAGGCACCTGTCGTTGGATGAAGCTTTCTTT.